This T cell receptor (beta chain) was retrieved from a study of T-cell reconstitution after alpha-beta-depleted transplantation in children. The TCRbeta library was prepared with unique molecular identifiers. TCRdb analysed the PCR reads with MiXCR anew, one entry per CDR3 protein. Among roughly 500,000 distinct CDR3 sequences, roughly 33% were seen once, and the ten largest hold 2% to 3%. The CDR3 is 15 amino acids. Trimming shortened V by 5 bases and J by 5 bases, and 15 bases separated the two germline ends. CDR1 SGHTA and CDR2 FQGTGA come from the germline V gene. The V and J genes are TRBV7-3 and TRBJ2-2, with D perhaps TRBD2 (6 bases). The origin of this receptor is a human donor who donated a stem cell graft to a child with aplastic anemia. The sample in question was PBMCs from the stem cell graft donor, obtained from the stem cell graft. CDR3 in DNA: TGTGCCAGCAGCCCCAGACTAGAAAATACCGGGGAGCTGTTTTTT. Translation: CASSPRLENTGELFF.